The next 22 T cell receptor beta chains were all read from a single sample in a study of shared clonotypes between healthy human individuals. Produced via immunoSEQ multiplex PCR; TCRdb's table is partial and in-frame only. The sample has over 2 million clones, 80% to 95% seen once. Sequencing was carried out using naive CD4+ T cells from PBMCs. The subset was: CD45RA+ positively selected. These receptors all come from a man aged 18 to 29 in good health. Some clones in this sample may be carry-over from other donors' samples.

As for this clone: The sample holds other DNA sequences that translate to the same CDR3. The rearrangement links TRBV28 to TRBJ1-4; D perhaps matches TRBD1 (5 bases). The CDR3 has 12 residues. The germline CDR1 and CDR2 sequences are MDHEN and SYDVKM. Trimming removed 3 bases at V and 7 bases at J, with 6 bases between. Here the CDR3 DNA reads TGTGCCAGCAGTTTGGGGGGTGAAAAACTGTTTTTT. It codes for CASSLGGEKLFF.

This clone was picked up one time. Other DNA variants within this sample encode the same CDR3. The V gene is TRBV6-5, the J gene TRBJ2-7, with TRBD1 identical over 8 bases. V lost 4 bases, J lost 3 bases, and 8 bases stayed unmatched. The CDR3 spans 15 residues. In germline, CDR1 is MNHEY, CDR2 SVGAGI. CDR3 nucleotides: TGTGCCAGCAGTTCTTCCGGGACAGGCCTCTACGAGCAGTACTTC. The encoded protein is CASSSSGTGLYEQYF.

The chain joins TRBV28 to TRBJ2-1, with 8 bases matching TRBD2. V was clipped by 8 bases and J by 1 base; unmatched bases: 10. CDR1 is MDHEN and CDR2 is SYDVKM in the germline V gene. This CDR3 has 16 amino acids. CDR3 residues: CASSREGLGSYNEQFF. The CDR3 DNA reads as TGTGCCAGCTCCCGGGAGGGCCTGGGGTCCTACAATGAGCAGTTCTTC.

Only one count was recorded for this clone. At the DNA level, this CDR3 is encoded by other sequences in the same sample as well. The V call is TRBV18, the J call TRBJ2-7; 9 positions agree with TRBD1. Germline CDR1 is KGHSH and CDR2 is LQKENI. V gave up 6 bases and J gave up 2 bases; unmatched junction bases: 8. CDR3 length: 15 amino acids. CDR3 amino acids: CASSPPGQGAYEQYF. The CDR3 DNA reads TGTGCCAGCTCTCCTCCGGGACAGGGAGCCTACGAGCAGTACTTC.

J is TRBJ1-1 and V is TRBV6-1; D gene uncertain. The CDR3 runs 14 residues. The V gene's germline CDR1 is MNHNS and CDR2 SASEGT. V shed 0 bases and J shed 3 bases, with 8 bases lying between them. The CDR3 region has the DNA TGTGCCAGCAGTGAAGCGAACAGCTACACTGAAGCTTTCTTT. Translated: CASSEANSYTEAFF.

The gene calls are TRBV6-5 and TRBJ1-1; tentatively, D is TRBD1 (6 bases). This CDR3 spans 14 amino acids. CDR1 and CDR2 (germline): MNHEY, SVGAGI. Between the trimmed V and J ends, which lost 4 bases and 4 bases, there was a span of 13 bases. CDR3 sequence reads: CASSLQGWGTEAFF. The CDR3 DNA is TGTGCCAGCAGTTTACAGGGCTGGGGCACTGAAGCTTTCTTT.

This chain links TRBV15 with TRBJ2-7; a weak D match, TRBD2 (5 bases). CDR3 length equals 13 residues. Germline V gene sequence: CDR1 LNHNV, CDR2 YYDKDF (reference sequence). Trimming pared 3 bases from V and 2 bases from J, leaving 8 bases between. Here the CDR3 DNA reads TGTGCCACCAGCAGGAGGGTGGCCTACGAGCAGTACTTC. This codes for CATSRRVAYEQYF.

V and J are TRBV6-5 and TRBJ1-2; 9 bases fit TRBD1. Germline loops: CDR1 MNHEY, CDR2 SVGAGI. The CDR3 is made up of 14 amino acids. The J segment lost 6 bases and the V segment lost 2 bases, leaving 4 bases of the junction unmatched. The CDR3 region is CASSYEGQGDGYTF. The CDR3, as DNA: TGTGCCAGCAGTTACGAGGGACAGGGAGATGGCTACACCTTC.

J is TRBJ2-3 and V is TRBV28; a possible D gene is TRBD2 (6 bases). Trimming left V 5 bases short and J 6 bases short, with 15 bases between. Germline values: CDR1 MDHEN, CDR2 SYDVKM. This CDR3 is built from 14 residues. The chain's CDR3 is CASSTLTGVDTQYF. The CDR3 DNA follows: TGTGCCAGCAGTACCCTGACGGGAGTTGATACGCAGTATTTT.

The rearrangement links TRBV5-6 to TRBJ2-7, with D unclear. Trimming left V 4 bases short and J 0 bases short, with 8 bases between. The CDR3 runs 13 residues. CDR1 and CDR2 (germline): SGHDT, YYEEEE. The CDR3 region has the DNA TGTGCCAGCAGCGAGAAAGACTCCTACGAGCAGTACTTC. Translating gives CASSEKDSYEQYF.

This chain links TRBV5-6 with TRBJ1-5, with D perhaps matching TRBD1 (5 bases). V was cut by 2 bases and J by 7 bases, with 16 bases left in between. Germline CDR1 and CDR2: SGHDT and YYEEEE. The CDR3 length is 15 residues. The CDR3 DNA reads TGTGCCAGCAGCTTTAGCTGGCAGGGTAGGCAGCCCCAGCATTTT. Amino acids: CASSFSWQGRQPQHF.

The rearrangement joins TRBV6-1 to TRBJ1-4, with D possibly TRBD1 on 5 matching bases. CDR1 is MNHNS, CDR2 SASEGT, per germline. CDR3 length: 15 amino acids. V lost 1 base, J lost 5 bases, and 11 bases lay in between. CDR3 sequence (DNA): TGTGCCAGCAGTGAAGTGCCAGGGCCGAATGAAAAACTGTTTTTT. Translation: CASSEVPGPNEKLFF.

This chain connects TRBV27 to TRBJ2-7; 8 bases agree with TRBD2. CDR1 MNHEY and CDR2 SMNVEV come from the germline V gene (reference sequence). V shed 2 bases and J 4 bases; nucleotides not matched to a gene: 7. This CDR3 is built from 15 residues. CDR3 coding DNA: TGTGCCAGCAGTTTAGGGACTAGGATCGGGTACGAGCAGTACTTC. Protein sequence: CASSLGTRIGYEQYF.

CDR3 coding DNA: TGTGCCAGCAGCCAGACGACTAGGGTGATCTCCTACGAGCAGTACTTC. This encodes CASSQTTRVISYEQYF. The rearrangement links TRBV7-9 to TRBJ2-7; possibly TRBD2 for D (6 bases). The CDR3 sequence is 16 residues long. V lost 5 bases, J lost 0 bases, and 17 bases lay in between. Germline lookup yields CDR1 SEHNR and CDR2 FQNEAQ (reference sequence).

This sequence joins TRBV19 and TRBJ2-6; D possibly corresponds to TRBD1 (6 bases). Germline V lookup: CDR1 LNHDA, CDR2 SQIVND (reference sequence). The CDR3 has 17 residues. The V gene lost 5 bases and the J gene lost 1 base, with 15 bases spanning the gap. The CDR3 loop reads CASSEGFRGSGANVLTF. In DNA, the CDR3 is TGTGCCAGTAGTGAAGGTTTCAGGGGATCTGGGGCCAACGTCCTGACTTTC.

The gene calls are TRBV5-4 and TRBJ2-3; TRBD2 matches 12 bases. This CDR3 is 17 amino acids long. CDR1 is SGHNT and CDR2 is YYREEE in the germline V gene (reference sequence). V trimming: 4 bases; J trimming: 4 bases; junction bases outside the gene matches: 10. The CDR3 loop is CASSKTLAGGGSDTQYF. CDR3 DNA sequence: TGTGCCAGCAGCAAAACCCTAGCGGGAGGGGGATCAGATACGCAGTATTTT. The full variable domain, completed using reference TRBV5-4 and TRBJ2-3, is ETGVTQSPTHLIKTRGQQVTLRCSSQSGHNTVSWYQQALGQGPQFIFQYYREEENGRGNFPPRFSGLQFPNYSSELNVNALELDDSALYLCASSKTLAGGGSDTQYFGPGTRLTVL.

The rearrangement links TRBV5-1 to TRBJ2-1, with D unresolved. There are 15 residues in the CDR3. The ends were cut back, 0 bases at V and 3 bases at J, with 10 bases in the middle. Germline CDR1 SGHRS, CDR2 YFSETQ. The DNA of the CDR3 is TGCGCCAGCAGCTTGGGTTCAGGAGTCTACAATGAGCAGTTCTTC. This encodes CASSLGSGVYNEQFF.

The chain has TRBV5-4 and TRBJ2-5; 7 bases agree with TRBD1. Trimming took 5 bases from V and 3 from J; bases not matched to a gene: 4. CDR3 length equals 13 residues. Germline V lookup: CDR1 SGHNT, CDR2 YYREEE (reference sequence). DNA for the CDR3: TGTGCCAGCAGACCGGGACAGAAAGAGACCCAGTACTTC. Its protein product is CASRPGQKETQYF. The whole variable domain, remainder taken from reference TRBV5-4 and TRBJ2-5, is ETGVTQSPTHLIKTRGQQVTLRCSSQSGHNTVSWYQQALGQGPQFIFQYYREEENGRGNFPPRFSGLQFPNYSSELNVNALELDDSALYLCASRPGQKETQYFGPGTRLLVL.

A word on this clone: This sample also contains other DNA sequences that code for the same CDR3. V usage is TRBV9 and J usage is TRBJ2-5; 7 bases are a match to TRBD2. The J segment lost 4 bases and the V segment lost 0 bases, leaving 6 bases of the junction unmatched. Looked up from germline, CDR1 is SGDLS and CDR2 is YYNGEE. The CDR3 consists of 15 residues. CDR3 residues: CASSVDRGVGETQYF. The DNA for the CDR3 is TGTGCCAGCAGCGTAGATCGGGGGGTGGGAGAGACCCAGTACTTC.

The chain recombines TRBV11-3 with TRBJ2-7; the match to TRBD1 covers 7 bases. The junction had 11 bases not matched to a gene; V was cut back by 0 bases and J by 3 bases. The CDR3 totals 17 residues. Per the germline V gene, CDR1 is SGHNT and CDR2 is YENEEA. CDR3 DNA sequence: TGTGCCAGCAGCTTAGATCTCCCCTCGACAGGGAGCTACGAGCAGTACTTC. Its translation is CASSLDLPSTGSYEQYF.

V and J are TRBV5-4 and TRBJ1-5; perhaps TRBD1 as D (6 bases). Germline V gives CDR1 SGHNT, CDR2 YYREEE (reference sequence). Trimming shortened V by 5 bases and J by 0 bases, and 9 bases separated the two germline ends. The CDR3 runs 14 residues. As DNA, the CDR3 is TGTGCCAGCAGTAAGGACAGTAGCAATCAGCCCCAGCATTTT. Translation gives CASSKDSSNQPQHF.

Concerning this clone: Other DNA sequences in this specimen translate into the identical CDR3. The chain has TRBV5-1 and TRBJ2-5, with D hard to call. The CDR3 is made up of 13 amino acids. Germline V gives CDR1 SGHRS, CDR2 YFSETQ. Trimming pared 2 bases from V and 0 bases from J, leaving 5 bases between. CDR3 region: CASSLTYQETQYF. CDR3 nucleotide sequence: TGCGCCAGCAGCTTAACGTACCAAGAGACCCAGTACTTC.